The T cell receptor beta chain under discussion was sequenced for a study of T cells in Graves' hyperthyroidism and ophthalmopathy. Looking at the study overall: Initial diagnosis, before any treatment, was when peripheral blood was collected. Broader study findings: Through a model of 13 V-J features, ophthalmopathy was separated from stable hyperthyroidism.

As for this clonotype: Antigen specificity is unknown.

No progression to ophthalmopathy during 18 months of follow-up defined stable disease. Aged 18 to 65, the patients had hyperthyroidism that was newly diagnosed and had lasted under 2 months. Trimming removed 6 bases at V and 1 base at J, with 16 bases between. CDR1 MNHEY and CDR2 SVGEGT come from the germline V gene. CDR3 length: 16 amino acids. RNA transcripts served as the template for amplifying TCR beta CDR3 regions. In the first-round RT-PCR of the TCR CDR3, the HTBI primer set was used. Via MiXCR, TCRdb re-called the multiplex PCR reads, giving one row per CDR3 protein. Among 550,000 to 800,000 distinct CDR3 sequences listed, 15% to 20% were seen once.

Material: blood. This chain connects TRBV6-2 or TRBV6-3 to TRBJ1-3; no reliable D call. This TCR derives from a man between 45 and 60 years old with Graves' hyperthyroidism. CDR3 coding DNA: TGTGCCAGCAGCCTTATAGTGGGTAATTCTGGAAACACCATATATTTT. Encoded protein: CASSLIVGNSGNTIYF.